The 17 T cell receptor beta chains below were found in one sample sequenced in a study of blood T cell repertoires in COVID-19. Sequencing used immunoSEQ multiplex PCR; TCRdb keeps in-frame clones, though not all of them. The sample has about 15,000 clones, roughly 79% seen once. The specimen was peripheral blood. The receptors here all came from a man aged 65 to 79 with active or convalescent COVID-19.

In its sample, this clone was seen a few times. The chain uses TRBV12-3 or TRBV12-4 and TRBJ1-1; D call uncertain. Trimming cost V 3 bases and J 4 bases, with 9 bases left between them. CDR3 length equals 13 residues. The CDR3 DNA reads TGTGCCAGCAGTTTGGTATACGGCACTGAAGCTTTCTTT. It encodes CASSLVYGTEAFF.

This chain uses TRBV7-6 with TRBJ2-7; 8 bases are shared with TRBD2. After removal of 5 bases from V and 0 bases from J, the junction contained 12 bases not matched to a gene. CDR3 length equals 17 residues. Germline values: CDR1 SGHVS, CDR2 FNYEAQ. The chain's CDR3 is CASSPRAGGGGSYEQYF. The CDR3 nucleotides read TGTGCCAGCAGCCCAAGGGCGGGAGGAGGCGGCTCCTACGAGCAGTACTTC.

The chain has TRBV29-1 and TRBJ1-1; 7 bases line up with TRBD1. The CDR3 sequence is 12 residues long. The J segment lost 4 bases and the V segment lost 7 bases, leaving 6 bases of the junction unmatched. Germline assignment: CDR1 SQVTM and CDR2 ANQGSEA. The CDR3 loop reads CSALSGGTEAFF. CDR3 DNA sequence: TGCAGCGCCCTTTCAGGGGGCACTGAAGCTTTCTTT.

The CDR3 sequence: CASSYSTGGGYTF. The CDR3 DNA follows: TGTGCCAGCAGTTACTCGACCGGGGGAGGCTACACCTTC. The chain couples TRBV6-2 or TRBV6-3 to TRBJ1-2; weak D call: TRBD1 (5 bases). This CDR3 has 13 amino acids. The germline V gene has CDR1 MNHEY and CDR2 SVGEGT. Trimming took off 0 bases at V and 8 bases at J, with 10 bases between the two ends.

The chain couples TRBV4-3 to TRBJ2-7, with D possibly being TRBD1 (5 bases). This CDR3 has 15 amino acids. V gave up 0 bases and J gave up 2 bases, with 11 bases separating them. Germline V gives CDR1 LGHNA, CDR2 YSLEER. In nucleotides, the CDR3 is TGCGCCAGCAGCCAAGAAGGAGACAGCCCCTACGAGCAGTACTTC. This encodes CASSQEGDSPYEQYF.

This chain uses TRBV3-1 (or the pseudogene TRBV3-2) with TRBJ1-4; D call uncertain. This CDR3 has 14 amino acids. The V end lost 4 bases, the J end lost 2 bases, and 8 bases lay between the germline ends. Germline V CDR1 and CDR2: LGHDT, YNNKEL (reference sequence). CDR3 protein: CASSLRVTNEKLFF. Written as DNA, the CDR3 is TGTGCCAGCAGCCTTCGGGTGACTAATGAAAAACTGTTTTTT.

The J gene is TRBJ1-4, the V gene TRBV4-3; 9 bases fit TRBD1. The CDR3 is made up of 14 amino acids. Per the germline V gene, CDR1 is LGHNA and CDR2 is YSLEER. V trimming: 6 bases; J trimming: 5 bases; junction bases outside the gene matches: 4. The CDR3, as DNA: TGCGCCAGCAGTCCCGACAGGGGGAATGAAAAACTGTTTTTT. This sequence encodes CASSPDRGNEKLFF.

This chain links TRBV7-9 with TRBJ1-4, with D perhaps TRBD1 (6 bases). Germline V gene lookup returns CDR1 SEHNR and CDR2 FQNEAQ (reference sequence). The CDR3 contains 14 residues. Trimming took 4 bases from V and 8 from J, leaving 14 bases between them. The CDR3 DNA is TGTGCCAGCAGCTGGGGGCAGAGACGGGAAAAACTGTTTTTT. It specifies CASSWGQRREKLFF. The full variable domain, rest sourced from reference TRBV7-9 and TRBJ1-4, is DTGVSQNPRHKITKRGQNVTFRCDPISEHNRLYWYRQTLGQGPEFLTYFQNEAQLEKSRLLSDRFSAERPKGSFSTLEIQRTEQGDSAMYLCASSWGQRREKLFFGSGTQLSVL.

V and J are TRBV6-5 and TRBJ2-7; TRBD1 aligns across 7 bases. V shed 7 bases, J shed 6 bases, and the junction held 15 bases outside the gene matches. Germline V gene lookup returns CDR1 MNHEY and CDR2 SVGAGI. CDR3 length equals 15 residues. The chain's CDR3 is CASMGRQGPGSEQYF. The CDR3 bases are TGTGCCAGCATGGGGAGACAGGGTCCGGGGTCCGAGCAGTACTTC.

The V and J genes are TRBV10-3 and TRBJ2-3; D is unclear. The germline V gene encodes CDR1 ENHRY and CDR2 SYGVKD. This CDR3 contains 14 residues. Between the trimmed V and J ends, which lost 0 bases and 9 bases, there was a span of 13 bases. CDR3 bases: TGTGCCATCAGTGAGTCGAGTTCGGAGTACACGCAGTATTTT. It codes for CAISESSSEYTQYF.

This clone showed up just a few times. The chain couples TRBV19 to TRBJ2-3; 9 bases fit TRBD2. The CDR3 length is 18 residues. CDR1 is LNHDA and CDR2 is SQIVND in the germline V gene (reference sequence). With V trimmed by 4 bases and J by 2 bases, 13 bases remained unmatched. The CDR3 bases are TGTGCCAGTAGTACCCTCCCGGGACTAGCTTACTTCACAGATACGCAGTATTTT. Translation gives CASSTLPGLAYFTDTQYF.

The chain carries TRBV29-1 and TRBJ2-1; D is perhaps TRBD1 (6 bases). Trimming left V 3 bases short and J 10 bases short, with 16 bases between. Germline CDR1 SQVTM, CDR2 ANQGSEA. CDR3 size: 13 residues. The CDR3 DNA follows: TGCAGCGTTGATTCCGGGACAACGATGGAGCAGTTCTTC. As protein: CSVDSGTTMEQFF.

This clone was seen a handful of times. The rearrangement links TRBV10-3 to TRBJ2-3, with 8 nucleotides matching TRBD1. V shed 6 bases, J shed 3 bases, and the junction held 8 bases outside the gene matches. This CDR3 has 15 residues. CDR1 is ENHRY, CDR2 SYGVKD, per germline. CDR3 sequence reads: CAIRGQEGPTDTQYF. CDR3 bases: TGTGCCATCAGGGGACAGGAGGGCCCGACAGATACGCAGTATTTT.

The chain employs TRBV29-1 and TRBJ1-1, with TRBD1 identical over 7 bases. J lost 1 base, V lost 7 bases, and 3 bases had no gene match. This CDR3 spans 12 amino acids. The germline V gene has CDR1 SQVTM and CDR2 ANQGSEA. The CDR3 bases are TGCAGCGCAGGGGGTAGGAACACTGAAGCTTTCTTT. Translated, it gives CSAGGRNTEAFF.

This rearrangement joins TRBV18 to TRBJ1-3; 8 nucleotides agree with TRBD1. The CDR3 length is 15 residues. Per the germline V gene, CDR1 is KGHSH and CDR2 is LQKENI. V was pared by 3 bases and J by 3 bases, with 4 bases of the junction left unmatched. CDR3 protein: CASSPTQGVGNTIYF. The CDR3 coding sequence is TGTGCCAGCTCACCGACACAGGGGGTTGGAAACACCATATATTTT. Full variable domain (missing parts from reference TRBV18 and TRBJ1-3): NAGVMQNPRHLVRRRGQEARLRCSPMKGHSHVYWYRQLPEEGLKFMVYLQKENIIDESGMPKERFSAEFPKEGPSILRIQQVVRGDSAAYFCASSPTQGVGNTIYFGEGSWLTVV.

The V call is TRBV7-2, the J call TRBJ1-1; D is unresolved. Trimming left V 5 bases short and J 11 bases short, with 15 bases between. The CDR3 runs 12 residues. The germline V gene encodes CDR1 SGHTA and CDR2 FQGNSA. CDR3 sequence: CASSLERFSAFF. The CDR3 DNA follows: TGTGCCAGCAGCCTTGAGCGGTTTTCGGCTTTCTTT.

This chain links TRBV19 with TRBJ2-2, with D unclear. This CDR3 has 15 residues. Germline V gene data show CDR1 as LNHDA and CDR2 as SQIVND (reference sequence). V was shortened by 8 bases and J by 0 bases, with 13 bases between the two germline ends. The chain's CDR3 is CASGVQWANTGELFF. The CDR3 DNA reads as TGTGCCAGTGGAGTCCAATGGGCGAACACCGGGGAGCTGTTTTTT.